This TCR beta chain was sequenced in a study of T cells in Graves' hyperthyroidism and ophthalmopathy. CDR1 and CDR2 (germline): SGHDT, YYEEEE. V lost 0 bases to trimming and J lost 3 bases, with 19 bases between them. The CDR3 runs 18 residues. TCR beta CDR3 regions were amplified from RNA transcripts. The HTBI primer set drove a first-round RT-PCR of the TCR CDR3. TCRdb ran MiXCR on the multiplex PCR reads and lists one entry per CDR3 protein. Of under 400,000 distinct CDR3 sequences listed, 15% to 18% are singletons. This clonotype has only a few counts. Clinical symptoms, serum thyroxine, TRAb, thyroid ultrasound and orbital computed tomography informed diagnoses.

The chain has TRBV5-6 and TRBJ2-1; tentatively, D is TRBD1 (6 bases). Sequencing was done on a sample of blood. This receptor was taken from a woman in her late teens or twenties with Graves' hyperthyroidism that later progressed to Graves' ophthalmopathy. The CDR3 DNA sequence: TGTGCCAGCAGCTTGGGGACAGAACTGCTTTTGCGCTACAATGAGCAGTTCTTC. Translating gives CASSLGTELLLRYNEQFF.